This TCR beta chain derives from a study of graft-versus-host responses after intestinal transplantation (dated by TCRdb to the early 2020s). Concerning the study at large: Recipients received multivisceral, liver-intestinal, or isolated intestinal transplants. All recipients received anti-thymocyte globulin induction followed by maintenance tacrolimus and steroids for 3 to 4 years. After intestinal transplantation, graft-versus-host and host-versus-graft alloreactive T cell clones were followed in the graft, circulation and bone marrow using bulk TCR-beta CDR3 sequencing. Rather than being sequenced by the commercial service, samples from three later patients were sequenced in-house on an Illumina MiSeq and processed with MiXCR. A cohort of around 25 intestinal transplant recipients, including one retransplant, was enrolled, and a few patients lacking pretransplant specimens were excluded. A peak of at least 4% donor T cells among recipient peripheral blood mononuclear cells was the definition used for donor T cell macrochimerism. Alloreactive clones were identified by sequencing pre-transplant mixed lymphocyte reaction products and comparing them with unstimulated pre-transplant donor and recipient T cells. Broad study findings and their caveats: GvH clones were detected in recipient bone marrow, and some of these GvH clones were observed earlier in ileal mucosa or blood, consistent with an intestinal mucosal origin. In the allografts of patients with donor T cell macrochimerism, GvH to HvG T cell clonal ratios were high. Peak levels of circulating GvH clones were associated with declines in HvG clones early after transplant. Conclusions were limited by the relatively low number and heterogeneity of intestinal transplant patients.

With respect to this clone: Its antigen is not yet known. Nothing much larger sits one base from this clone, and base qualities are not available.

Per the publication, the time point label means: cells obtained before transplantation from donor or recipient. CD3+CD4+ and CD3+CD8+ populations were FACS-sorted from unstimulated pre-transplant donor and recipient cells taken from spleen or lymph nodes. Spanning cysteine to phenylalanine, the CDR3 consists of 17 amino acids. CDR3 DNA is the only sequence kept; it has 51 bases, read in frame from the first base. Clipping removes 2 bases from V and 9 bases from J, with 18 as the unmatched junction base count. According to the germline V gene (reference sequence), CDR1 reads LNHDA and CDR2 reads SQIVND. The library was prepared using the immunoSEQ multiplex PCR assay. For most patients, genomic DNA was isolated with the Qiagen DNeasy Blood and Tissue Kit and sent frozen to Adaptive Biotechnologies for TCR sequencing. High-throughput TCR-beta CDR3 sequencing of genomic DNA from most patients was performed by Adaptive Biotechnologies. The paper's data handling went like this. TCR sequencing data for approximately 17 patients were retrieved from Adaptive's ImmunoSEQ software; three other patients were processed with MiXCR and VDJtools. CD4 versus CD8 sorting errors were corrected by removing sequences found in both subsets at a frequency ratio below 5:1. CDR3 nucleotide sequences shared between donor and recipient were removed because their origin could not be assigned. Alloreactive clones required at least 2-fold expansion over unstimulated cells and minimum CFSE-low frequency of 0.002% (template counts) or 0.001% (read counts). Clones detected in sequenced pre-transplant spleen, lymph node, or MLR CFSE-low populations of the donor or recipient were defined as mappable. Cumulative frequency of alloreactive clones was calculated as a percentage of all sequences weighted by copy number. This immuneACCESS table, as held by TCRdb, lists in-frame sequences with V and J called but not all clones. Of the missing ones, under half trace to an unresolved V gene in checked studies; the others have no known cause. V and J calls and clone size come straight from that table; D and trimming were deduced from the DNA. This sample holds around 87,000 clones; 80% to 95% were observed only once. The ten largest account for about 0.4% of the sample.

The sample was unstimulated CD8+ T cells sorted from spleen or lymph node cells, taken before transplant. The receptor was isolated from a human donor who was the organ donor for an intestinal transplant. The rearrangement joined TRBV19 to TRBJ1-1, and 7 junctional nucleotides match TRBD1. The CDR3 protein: CASSIISATGQRGKAFF. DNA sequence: TGTGCCAGTAGTATAATCTCGGCGACAGGGCAGAGGGGAAAAGCTTTCTTT.